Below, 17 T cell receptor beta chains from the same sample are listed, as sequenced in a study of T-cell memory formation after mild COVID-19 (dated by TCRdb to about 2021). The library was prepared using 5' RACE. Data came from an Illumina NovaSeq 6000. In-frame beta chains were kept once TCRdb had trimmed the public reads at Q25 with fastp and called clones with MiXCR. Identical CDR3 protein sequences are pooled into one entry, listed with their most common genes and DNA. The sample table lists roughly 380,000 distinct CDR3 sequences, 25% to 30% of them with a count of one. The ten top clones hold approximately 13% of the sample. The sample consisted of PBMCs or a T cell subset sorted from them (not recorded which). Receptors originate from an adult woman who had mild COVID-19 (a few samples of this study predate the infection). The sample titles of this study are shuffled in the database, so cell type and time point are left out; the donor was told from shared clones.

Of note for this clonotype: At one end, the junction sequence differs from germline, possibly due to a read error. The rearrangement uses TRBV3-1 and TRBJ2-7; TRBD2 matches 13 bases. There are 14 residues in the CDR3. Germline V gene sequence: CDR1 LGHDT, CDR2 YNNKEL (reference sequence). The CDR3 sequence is CASSQVGLAGDWVF. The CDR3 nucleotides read TGTGCCAGCAGCCAAGTCGGACTAGCGGGAGATTGGGTCTTC.

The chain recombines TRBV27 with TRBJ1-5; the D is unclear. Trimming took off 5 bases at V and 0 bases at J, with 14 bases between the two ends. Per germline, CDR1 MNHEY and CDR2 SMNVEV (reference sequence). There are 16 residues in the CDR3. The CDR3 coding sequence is TGTGCCAGCAGTCCACGGCCCCCTTATAGCAATCAGCCCCAGCATTTT. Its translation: CASSPRPPYSNQPQHF.

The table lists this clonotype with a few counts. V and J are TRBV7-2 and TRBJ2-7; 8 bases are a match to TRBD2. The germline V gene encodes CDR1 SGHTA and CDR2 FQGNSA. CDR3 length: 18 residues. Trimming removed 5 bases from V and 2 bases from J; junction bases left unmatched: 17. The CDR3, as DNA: TGTGCCAGCAGCCCCCCGAGTGGGGGCGGGAGGCCCACCTACGAGCAGTACTTC. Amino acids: CASSPPSGGGRPTYEQYF.

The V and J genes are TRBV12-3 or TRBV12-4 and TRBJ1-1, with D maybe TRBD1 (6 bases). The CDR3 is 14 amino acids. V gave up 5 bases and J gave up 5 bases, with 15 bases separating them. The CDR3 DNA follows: TGTGCCAGCAGTGTCCCGGTACAGGGAACTGAAGCTTTCTTT. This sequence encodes CASSVPVQGTEAFF.

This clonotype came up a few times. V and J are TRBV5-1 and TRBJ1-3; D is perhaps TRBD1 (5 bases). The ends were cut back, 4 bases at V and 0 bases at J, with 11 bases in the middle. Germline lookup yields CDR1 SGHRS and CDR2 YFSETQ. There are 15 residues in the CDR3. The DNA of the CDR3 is TGCGCCAGCAGCGGGACGGGGAGCTCTGGAAACACCATATATTTT. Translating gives CASSGTGSSGNTIYF.

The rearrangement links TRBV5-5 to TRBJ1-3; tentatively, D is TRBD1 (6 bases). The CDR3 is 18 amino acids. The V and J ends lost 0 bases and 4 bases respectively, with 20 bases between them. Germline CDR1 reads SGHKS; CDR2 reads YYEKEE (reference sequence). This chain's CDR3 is CASSLEIFGGAAGNTIYF. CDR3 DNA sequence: TGTGCCAGCAGCTTGGAGATTTTTGGGGGGGCCGCGGGAAACACCATATATTTT.

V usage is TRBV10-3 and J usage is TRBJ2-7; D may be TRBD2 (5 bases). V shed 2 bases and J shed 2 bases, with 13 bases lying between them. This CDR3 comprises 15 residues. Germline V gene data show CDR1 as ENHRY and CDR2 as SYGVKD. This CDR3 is CAISEMSSRTYEQYF. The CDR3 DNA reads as TGTGCCATCAGTGAGATGTCTAGCCGGACCTACGAGCAGTACTTC.

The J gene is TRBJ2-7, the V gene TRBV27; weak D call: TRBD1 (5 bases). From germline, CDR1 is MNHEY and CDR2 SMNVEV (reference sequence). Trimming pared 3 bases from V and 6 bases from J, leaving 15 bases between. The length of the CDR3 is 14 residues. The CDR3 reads CASSFSGHDREQYF. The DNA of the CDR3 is TGTGCCAGCAGTTTCTCTGGACACGACCGCGAGCAGTACTTC.

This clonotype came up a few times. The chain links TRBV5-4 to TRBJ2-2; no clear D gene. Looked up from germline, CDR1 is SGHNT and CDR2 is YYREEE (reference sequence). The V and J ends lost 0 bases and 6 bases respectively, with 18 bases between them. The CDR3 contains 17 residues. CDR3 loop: CASSLAVAPGKAGELFF. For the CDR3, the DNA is TGTGCCAGCAGCTTGGCGGTGGCCCCTGGAAAGGCCGGGGAGCTGTTTTTT.

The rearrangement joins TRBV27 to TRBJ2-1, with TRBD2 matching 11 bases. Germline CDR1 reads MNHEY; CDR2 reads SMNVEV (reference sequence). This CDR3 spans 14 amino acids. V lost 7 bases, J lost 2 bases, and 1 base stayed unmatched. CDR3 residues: CASTSGGTYNEQFF. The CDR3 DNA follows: TGTGCCAGCACTAGCGGGGGGACCTACAATGAGCAGTTCTTC.

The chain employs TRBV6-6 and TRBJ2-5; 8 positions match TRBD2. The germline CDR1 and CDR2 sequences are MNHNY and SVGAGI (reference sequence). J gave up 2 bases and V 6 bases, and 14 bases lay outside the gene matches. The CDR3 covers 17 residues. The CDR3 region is CASRTRVGAGGQETQYF. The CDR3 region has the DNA TGTGCCAGCAGGACCCGGGTCGGGGCGGGGGGTCAAGAGACCCAGTACTTC.

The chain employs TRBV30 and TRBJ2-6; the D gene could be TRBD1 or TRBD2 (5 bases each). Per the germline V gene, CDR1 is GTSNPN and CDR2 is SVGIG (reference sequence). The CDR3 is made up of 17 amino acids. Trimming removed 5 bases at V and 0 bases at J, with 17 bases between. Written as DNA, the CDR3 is TGTGCCTGGCTCTGGGGGAAACTTAGCTCTGGGGCCAACGTCCTGACTTTC. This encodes CAWLWGKLSSGANVLTF.

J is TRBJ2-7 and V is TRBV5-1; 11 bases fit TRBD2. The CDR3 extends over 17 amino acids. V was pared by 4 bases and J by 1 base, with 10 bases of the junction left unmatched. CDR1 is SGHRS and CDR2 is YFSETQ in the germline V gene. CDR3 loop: CASSEGITSGSSYEQYF. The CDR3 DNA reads TGCGCCAGCAGCGAGGGGATAACTAGCGGGAGTTCCTACGAGCAGTACTTC.

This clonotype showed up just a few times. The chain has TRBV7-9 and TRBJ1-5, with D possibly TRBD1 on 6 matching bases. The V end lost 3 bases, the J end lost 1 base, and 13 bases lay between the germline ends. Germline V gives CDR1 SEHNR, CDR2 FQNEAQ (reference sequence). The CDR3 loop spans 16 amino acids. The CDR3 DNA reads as TGTGCCAGCAGCTTCAGCTTGGGGACAAGCAATCAGCCCCAGCATTTT. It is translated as CASSFSLGTSNQPQHF. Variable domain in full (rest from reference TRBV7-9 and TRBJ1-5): DTGVSQNPRHKITKRGQNVTFRCDPISEHNRLYWYRQTLGQGPEFLTYFQNEAQLEKSRLLSDRFSAERPKGSFSTLEIQRTEQGDSAMYLCASSFSLGTSNQPQHFGDGTRLSIL.

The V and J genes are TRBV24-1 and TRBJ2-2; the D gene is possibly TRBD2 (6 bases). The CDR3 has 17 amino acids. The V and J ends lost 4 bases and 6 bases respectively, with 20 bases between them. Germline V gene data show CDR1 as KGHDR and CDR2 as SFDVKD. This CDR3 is CATSDPLGGHRSGELFF. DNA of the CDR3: TGTGCCACCAGTGACCCCCTTGGAGGGCATCGGTCCGGGGAGCTGTTTTTT.

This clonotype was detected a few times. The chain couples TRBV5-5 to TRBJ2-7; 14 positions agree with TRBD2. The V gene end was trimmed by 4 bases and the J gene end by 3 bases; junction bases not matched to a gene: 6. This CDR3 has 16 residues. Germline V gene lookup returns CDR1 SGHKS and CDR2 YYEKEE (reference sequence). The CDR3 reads CASSLPGTSGSYEQYF. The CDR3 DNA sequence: TGTGCCAGCAGCCTCCCCGGGACTAGCGGGAGCTACGAGCAGTACTTC.

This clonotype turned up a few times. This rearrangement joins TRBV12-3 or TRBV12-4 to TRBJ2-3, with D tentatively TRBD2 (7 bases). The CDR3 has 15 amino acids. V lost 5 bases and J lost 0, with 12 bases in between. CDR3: CASSRGATSTDTQYF. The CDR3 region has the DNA TGTGCCAGCAGTCGGGGGGCTACAAGCACAGATACGCAGTATTTT.